The 11 T cell receptor beta chains presented below share a single source sample, sequenced in a study of blood T cells in healthy people across ages. For the second PCR, which ran for roughly 6 to 12 cycles, a sample-barcoded 5' primer and a J-beta primer mix were used. From the 5' RACE reads, TCRdb called clonotypes with MiXCR, one entry per CDR3 protein. The table includes under 800,000 distinct CDR3 sequences, under 25% detected once. Sequencing used blood. These receptor sequences come from a man between 70 and 80 years old in good health.

This clonotype was recorded a few times. V is TRBV7-2 and J is TRBJ2-6; maybe TRBD2 (6 bases). The germline V gene has CDR1 SGHTA and CDR2 FQGNSA. V lost 2 bases and J 1 base, leaving 9 bases between the germline ends. The CDR3 runs 16 residues. The CDR3 reads CASSLTGESGANVLTF. Here the CDR3 DNA reads TGTGCCAGCAGCTTAACGGGAGAATCTGGGGCCAACGTCCTGACTTTC.

Notes on this clonotype: A much larger clone differs from this one at a single base, so this may be a read error. V is TRBV12-3 or TRBV12-4 and J is TRBJ2-5, with D perhaps matching TRBD2 (6 bases). V gave up 3 bases and J gave up 3 bases, with 8 bases separating them. The CDR3 has 13 residues. CDR3 sequence (DNA): TGTGCCAGCAGTTTTTGGGGGGAAGAGACCCAGTACTTC. It codes for CASSFWGEETQYF.

V is TRBV15 and J is TRBJ2-4; TRBD1 matches 8 bases. The CDR3 spans 14 residues. The germline CDR1 and CDR2 sequences are LNHNV and YYDKDF (reference sequence). Losses at the gene ends were 4 bases for V and 6 bases for J; bases not matched to a gene: 5. CDR3 sequence: CATSITGGRNIQYF. The DNA of the CDR3 is TGTGCCACCAGCATTACAGGGGGAAGAAACATTCAGTACTTC.

The V and J genes are TRBV19 and TRBJ1-6; D uncertain. The germline V gene encodes CDR1 LNHDA and CDR2 SQIVND (reference sequence). The V and J ends lost 8 bases and 4 bases respectively, with 21 bases between them. This CDR3 region has 17 residues. CDR3: CASGLTGTGGYNSPLHF. CDR3 bases: TGTGCCAGTGGCCTAACCGGTACGGGAGGTTATAATTCACCCCTCCACTTT.

The table lists this clonotype with a few counts. The rearrangement links TRBV12-3 or TRBV12-4 to TRBJ2-5; weak D call: TRBD1 (6 bases). Judging by the DNA end, TRBJ2-1 fits better; the J call may be wrong. CDR3 length: 12 amino acids. The CDR3 loop is CASRDISNEQFF. The CDR3 bases are TGTGCCAGTCGGGACATATCCAATGAGCAGTTCTTC.

The J gene is TRBJ2-5, the V gene TRBV7-9; perhaps TRBD2 as D (5 bases). Germline V gives CDR1 SEHNR, CDR2 FQNEAQ (reference sequence). The CDR3 loop spans 16 amino acids. V lost 4 bases, J lost 2 bases, and 17 bases lay in between. CDR3 nucleotides: TGTGCCAGCAGCTCCTTGGGGAGTGCTGGGCAAGAGACCCAGTACTTC. It translates to CASSSLGSAGQETQYF.

This chain links TRBV20-1 with TRBJ2-5; 7 nucleotides line up with TRBD2. The tail of the sequence fits TRBJ2-1 better, so the J call may be wrong. The CDR3 spans 15 residues. CDR1 DFQATT and CDR2 SNEGSKA come from the germline V gene (reference sequence). The CDR3 region is CSAATGLGFRNEQFF. For the CDR3, the DNA is TGCAGTGCCGCAACTGGACTAGGGTTTAGGAATGAGCAGTTCTTC.

This clonotype was found a few times. This chain uses TRBV28 with TRBJ2-1, with D unclear. The germline V gene encodes CDR1 MDHEN and CDR2 SYDVKM. Deletions cut 8 bases from V and 8 bases from J, with 16 bases between. The CDR3 runs 13 residues. In DNA form, the CDR3 reads TGTGCCAGCGAGGCAGCAGGCGGCTATGAGCAGTTCTTC. Amino acids: CASEAAGGYEQFF.

This sequence joins TRBV5-1 and TRBJ2-5; TRBD2 aligns across 12 bases. Germline V gene data show CDR1 as SGHRS and CDR2 as YFSETQ. V shed 4 bases and J 1 base; nucleotides not matched to a gene: 8. The CDR3 spans 17 residues. The CDR3 spells CASSATGLAGIQETQYF. The DNA for the CDR3 is TGCGCCAGCAGCGCCACCGGACTAGCGGGAATCCAAGAGACCCAGTACTTC.

This chain links TRBV20-1 with TRBJ2-3; TRBD2 agrees at 9 bases. CDR3 length equals 14 residues. Germline CDR1 DFQATT, CDR2 SNEGSKA (reference sequence). V trimming: 1 base; J trimming: 4 bases; junction bases outside the gene matches: 3. The CDR3 coding sequence is TGCAGTGCTAGAGGGACTAGCGCTCCAGATACGCAGTATTTT. This codes for CSARGTSAPDTQYF.

This clonotype was counted only a few times. The J gene is TRBJ2-5, the V gene TRBV28; D tentatively fits TRBD1 or TRBD2 (5 bases each). The DNA end is more similar to TRBJ2-1, so the J call may be wrong. The CDR3 totals 11 residues. Germline CDR1 MDHEN, CDR2 SYDVKM. The CDR3 here is CASSSGTQQFF. The CDR3 DNA sequence: TGTGCCAGCAGTTCCGGGACCCAGCAGTTCTTC.